These 31 T cell receptor beta chains share one sample of origin, sequenced in a study of blood T cell repertoires in COVID-19. Clones were sequenced by immunoSEQ multiplex PCR, and TCRdb holds only the in-frame ones, with some missing. Of 180,000 or so clones listed, around 87% are singletons. What was sequenced was peripheral blood. The source of these receptors is a man between 18 and 29 years old with acute or convalescent COVID-19.

The J gene is TRBJ2-1, the V gene TRBV12-3 or TRBV12-4; D is ambiguous. V was cut by 5 bases and J by 4 bases, with 3 bases left in between. The CDR3 extends over 11 amino acids. Written as DNA, the CDR3 is TGTGCCAGCAGTCTGTACAATGAGCAGTTCTTC. This codes for CASSLYNEQFF.

This chain connects TRBV4-1 to TRBJ1-2, with 10 positions matching TRBD1. This CDR3 has 15 residues. Germline loops: CDR1 MGHRA, CDR2 YSYEKL. The V and J ends lost 3 bases and 8 bases, in that order; junction bases with no gene match: 9. CDR3: CASSQFSDRGHGYTF. The CDR3 bases are TGCGCCAGCAGCCAGTTTTCTGACAGGGGGCACGGCTACACCTTC.

The V and J genes are TRBV6-1 and TRBJ1-1; D is ambiguous. V was trimmed by 1 base and J by 6 bases, leaving 9 bases between them. This CDR3 comprises 13 residues. Germline V gene data show CDR1 as MNHNS and CDR2 as SASEGT. This CDR3 is CASSEVGGPEAFF. The CDR3 DNA reads TGTGCCAGCAGTGAAGTCGGAGGACCTGAAGCTTTCTTT.

This chain connects TRBV11-2 to TRBJ2-7; D is perhaps TRBD1 (6 bases). The CDR3 consists of 14 residues. In germline, CDR1 is SGHAT, CDR2 FQNNGV. The V end was cut by 3 bases, the J end by 0 bases, with 9 bases between. CDR3 nucleotides: TGTGCCAGCAGCTTGAGAGGGGGCTCCTACGAGCAGTACTTC. Its protein is CASSLRGGSYEQYF.

The chain has TRBV2 and TRBJ1-2, with a possible D match to TRBD1 (6 bases). The CDR3 totals 14 residues. Germline V CDR1 and CDR2: SNHLY, FYNNEI. V shed 3 bases and J shed 6 bases, with 14 bases lying between them. CDR3 nucleotide sequence: TGTGCCAGCAGTGATCTGGGGGCGCAAAATGGCTACACCTTC. Protein sequence: CASSDLGAQNGYTF.

This clone was observed a few times. V gene TRBV30 combines with J gene TRBJ1-5; 8 positions match TRBD1. The CDR3 sequence is 14 residues long. Germline values: CDR1 GTSNPN, CDR2 SVGIG (reference sequence). V was pared by 3 bases and J by 6 bases, with 7 bases of the junction left unmatched. For the CDR3, the DNA is TGTGCCTGGAGCGAAGGACAGGGAAGTCAGCCCCAGCATTTT. Its protein is CAWSEGQGSQPQHF.

This clone was detected only once. The rearrangement uses TRBV12-5 and TRBJ2-3; 10 bases map to TRBD2. The CDR3 is 14 amino acids. The V and J ends lost 6 bases and 5 bases, in that order; junction bases with no gene match: 5. Germline CDR1 and CDR2: LGHNT and FRNRAP. The CDR3 DNA is TGTGCTAGTGGGGGAGCGGGGGGGAAAGATACGCAGTATTTT. Protein product: CASGGAGGKDTQYF.

DNA of the CDR3: TGTGCCAGTACCAGGCAGGGGGCAACTAATGAAAAACTGTTTTTT. Translation gives CASTRQGATNEKLFF. The chain recombines TRBV19 with TRBJ1-4, with 7 bases fitting TRBD1. Germline V CDR1 and CDR2: LNHDA, SQIVND (reference sequence). V lost 7 bases and J lost 0; bases outside the gene matches: 5. The CDR3 length is 15 residues.

V usage is TRBV6-5 and J usage is TRBJ1-2; TRBD1 is a possible D gene (5 bases). CDR3 length equals 13 residues. V was pared by 2 bases and J by 5 bases, with 9 bases between. Germline values: CDR1 MNHEY, CDR2 SVGAGI. CDR3 residues: CASSYGARYGYTF. The CDR3 DNA sequence: TGTGCCAGCAGTTACGGGGCCCGATATGGCTACACCTTC.

In this sample, this clone turned up once. This rearrangement joins TRBV14 to TRBJ1-1; no clear D. The ends were cut back, 2 bases at V and 13 bases at J, with 23 bases in the middle. CDR3 length: 15 residues. Germline-derived CDR1 and CDR2 are SGHDN and FVKESK. CDR3 sequence (DNA): TGTGCCAGCAGCCAAAATGGGCGAACCGGGGATACTATTTTCTTT. Amino acids: CASSQNGRTGDTIFF.

The rearrangement uses TRBV28 and TRBJ1-6; D is possibly TRBD1 (5 bases). The germline CDR1 and CDR2 sequences are MDHEN and SYDVKM. The CDR3 has 15 amino acids. V was trimmed by 3 bases and J by 14 bases, leaving 20 bases between them. The CDR3: CASSFERQSLGTLHF. In DNA form, the CDR3 reads TGTGCCAGCAGTTTTGAGCGACAGTCCTTGGGGACCCTCCACTTT.

This rearrangement joins TRBV7-9 to TRBJ1-2, with 9 nucleotides matching TRBD1. This CDR3 spans 15 amino acids. Germline CDR1 is SEHNR and CDR2 is FQNEAQ (reference sequence). Losses at the gene ends were 5 bases for V and 5 bases for J; bases not matched to a gene: 9. As DNA, the CDR3 is TGTGCCAGCAGCCCGGACAGGGGAGGATGGTATGGCTACACCTTC. This translates into CASSPDRGGWYGYTF. Supplemented by reference TRBV7-9 and TRBJ1-2, the full variable domain reads DTGVSQNPRHKITKRGQNVTFRCDPISEHNRLYWYRQTLGQGPEFLTYFQNEAQLEKSRLLSDRFSAERPKGSFSTLEIQRTEQGDSAMYLCASSPDRGGWYGYTFGSGTRLTVV.

The rearrangement uses TRBV11-2 and TRBJ1-1, with 7 positions matching TRBD1. Germline V gene sequence: CDR1 SGHAT, CDR2 FQNNGV. The CDR3 totals 14 residues. J was trimmed by 6 bases and V by 3 bases; bases with no gene match: 7. CDR3 region: CASSLYRGSAEAFF. As DNA, the CDR3 is TGTGCCAGCAGCTTGTACAGGGGATCAGCTGAAGCTTTCTTT.

This clone was recorded once. This sequence joins TRBV27 and TRBJ1-4, with TRBD1 identical over 9 bases. The length of the CDR3 is 15 residues. The germline gives CDR1 MNHEY, CDR2 SMNVEV (reference sequence). V shed 6 bases and J 8 bases; nucleotides not matched to a gene: 10. The CDR3 DNA reads TGTGCCAGCAGCGCTACCGGGACAGGGAAGGAAAAACTGTTTTTT. It specifies CASSATGTGKEKLFF.

The chain recombines TRBV9 with TRBJ1-1, with a possible D match to TRBD1 (6 bases). V shed 2 bases and J shed 0 bases, with 11 bases lying between them. Germline values: CDR1 SGDLS, CDR2 YYNGEE. This CDR3 spans 15 amino acids. This CDR3 is CASSVVDRLNTEAFF. DNA of the CDR3: TGTGCCAGCAGCGTTGTGGACAGACTGAACACTGAAGCTTTCTTT.

The rearrangement links TRBV4-1 to TRBJ2-3; 7 bases agree with TRBD1. Germline lookup yields CDR1 MGHRA and CDR2 YSYEKL. With V trimmed by 4 bases and J by 4 bases, 5 bases remained unmatched. This CDR3 spans 14 amino acids. CDR3 coding DNA: TGCGCCAGCAGCCTCCAGGGGGACCCAGATACGCAGTATTTT. Its translation: CASSLQGDPDTQYF.

The chain uses TRBV6-5 and TRBJ2-2; 9 nucleotides line up with TRBD1. The CDR3 contains 15 residues. V lost 6 bases and J lost 3; bases outside the gene matches: 5. Germline-derived CDR1 and CDR2 are MNHEY and SVGAGI. This CDR3 is CASRSGTGYTGELFF. The CDR3 bases are TGTGCCAGCAGGTCCGGGACAGGGTACACCGGGGAGCTGTTTTTT.

The chain couples TRBV19 to TRBJ1-5; possibly TRBD1 for D (5 bases). V shed 3 bases and J shed 4 bases, with 16 bases lying between them. The germline V gene encodes CDR1 LNHDA and CDR2 SQIVND (reference sequence). This CDR3 is 16 amino acids long. The CDR3 nucleotides are TGTGCCAGTAGTATGGCGCCAGGGCTGGTAAATCAGCCCCAGCATTTT. Residues: CASSMAPGLVNQPQHF.

The CDR3 is CASSDQNSYNEQFF. In DNA form, the CDR3 reads TGTGCCAGCTCAGATCAGAACTCCTACAATGAGCAGTTCTTC. The chain has TRBV27 and TRBJ2-1; no clear D. This CDR3 is 14 amino acids long. The V and J ends lost 8 bases and 0 bases respectively, with 11 bases between them. Germline V CDR1 and CDR2: MNHEY, SMNVEV (reference sequence).

The chain carries TRBV10-2 and TRBJ2-1; TRBD2 matches 10 bases. J was trimmed by 7 bases and V by 8 bases; bases with no gene match: 11. The CDR3 has 15 residues. Per germline, CDR1 WSHSY and CDR2 SAAADI. The CDR3, as DNA: TGCGCCAGCGGATCCGTAGCGGGGGGCGGGAATGAGCAGTTCTTC. Protein product: CASGSVAGGGNEQFF.

This chain joins TRBV25-1 and TRBJ1-2, with D possibly TRBD1 on 5 matching bases. The germline V gene encodes CDR1 MGHDK and CDR2 SYGVNS. The CDR3 is 12 residues long. V dropped 10 bases and J dropped 4 bases, with 13 bases sitting between them. CDR3 sequence reads: CATLTAPYGYTF. In DNA form, the CDR3 reads TGTGCCACCCTGACAGCCCCCTATGGCTACACCTTC.

V and J are TRBV6-6 and TRBJ1-2; 7 positions agree with TRBD1. The germline V gene encodes CDR1 MNHNY and CDR2 SVGAGI (reference sequence). V lost 5 bases and J lost 2; bases outside the gene matches: 8. The CDR3 is 15 residues long. The CDR3 sequence: CASSPQGDSNYGYTF. The CDR3, as DNA: TGTGCCAGCAGTCCCCAGGGGGATTCCAACTATGGCTACACCTTC.

The rearrangement links TRBV7-9 to TRBJ1-6; TRBD1 is a possible D gene (6 bases). This CDR3 is built from 15 residues. Trimming removed 5 bases from V and 7 bases from J, with 15 bases in between. The germline V gene encodes CDR1 SEHNR and CDR2 FQNEAQ (reference sequence). The chain's CDR3 is CASSTEWTANSPLHF. CDR3 DNA sequence: TGTGCCAGCAGCACAGAATGGACAGCGAATTCACCCCTCCACTTT.

V and J are TRBV15 and TRBJ2-3; TRBD2 aligns across 14 bases. V shed 5 bases and J 2 bases; nucleotides not matched to a gene: 3. CDR3 length: 16 amino acids. Germline values: CDR1 LNHNV, CDR2 YYDKDF (reference sequence). Here the CDR3 DNA reads TGTGCCACCAGCCGACTAGCGGGGGGGACCACAGATACGCAGTATTTT. It codes for CATSRLAGGTTDTQYF. The full variable domain, its missing parts supplied by reference TRBV15 and TRBJ2-3, is DAMVIQNPRYQVTQFGKPVTLSCSQTLNHNVMYWYQQKSSQAPKLLFHYYDKDFNNEADTPDNFQSRRPNTSFCFLDIRSPGLGDTAMYLCATSRLAGGTTDTQYFGPGTRLTVL.

The genes are TRBV7-2 and TRBJ1-4; TRBD1 might be the D (5 bases). Germline CDR1 SGHTA, CDR2 FQGNSA. Between the trimmed V and J ends, which lost 1 base and 10 bases, there was a span of 16 bases. There are 15 residues in the CDR3. CDR3 bases: TGTGCCAGCAGCTTAGATTTCGCCGGGAGGGGAAAACTGTTTTTT. Amino acids: CASSLDFAGRGKLFF.

The chain is built from TRBV6-5 and TRBJ2-1; 8 positions agree with TRBD2. The CDR3 has 16 residues. With 3 bases clipped from V and 4 bases from J, the junction kept 8 bases outside the gene matches. The germline CDR1 and CDR2 sequences are MNHEY and SVGAGI. CDR3 region: CASSYGGGFPYNEQFF. The CDR3 DNA sequence: TGTGCCAGCAGTTATGGCGGGGGGTTCCCTTACAATGAGCAGTTCTTC.

The chain recombines TRBV18 with TRBJ2-6; D gene ambiguous. Germline V CDR1 and CDR2: KGHSH, LQKENI. The V gene lost 0 bases and the J gene lost 0 bases, with 15 bases spanning the gap. The CDR3 consists of 19 residues. The CDR3 loop reads CASSPPLQKVTSGANVLTF. CDR3 DNA sequence: TGTGCCAGCTCACCACCGTTACAGAAGGTCACCTCTGGGGCCAACGTCCTGACTTTC.

The rearrangement uses TRBV2 and TRBJ1-5, with 7 bases lining up with TRBD1. V dropped 6 bases and J dropped 0; count of bases not matched to a gene: 5. The CDR3 length is 15 residues. Germline V gene lookup returns CDR1 SNHLY and CDR2 FYNNEI. The CDR3 bases are TGTGCCAGCAGAGGACAGGTCCTTAGCAATCAGCCCCAGCATTTT. Protein sequence: CASRGQVLSNQPQHF. Drawing the rest from reference TRBV2 and TRBJ1-5, the complete variable domain is EPEVTQTPSHQVTQMGQEVILRCVPISNHLYFYWYRQILGQKVEFLVSFYNNEISEKSEIFDDQFSVERPDGSNFTLKIRSTKLEDSAMYFCASRGQVLSNQPQHFGDGTRLSIL.

The chain employs TRBV6-4 and TRBJ1-1, with D hard to call. The CDR3 extends over 17 amino acids. V lost 6 bases and J lost 1, with 21 bases in between. Per the germline V gene, CDR1 is MRHNA and CDR2 is SNTAGT. CDR3 amino acids: CASSAPLKGGANTEAFF. CDR3 coding DNA: TGTGCCAGCAGCGCCCCACTGAAAGGTGGAGCGAACACTGAAGCTTTCTTT.

The CDR3 loop reads CASSDSLNTEAFF. The CDR3 bases are TGTGCCAGCAGTGACTCCTTGAACACTGAAGCTTTCTTT. The chain is built from TRBV2 and TRBJ1-1, with D hard to call. Trimming cost V 3 bases and J 0 bases, with 5 bases left between them. The CDR3 runs to 13 residues. Looked up from germline, CDR1 is SNHLY and CDR2 is FYNNEI.

The CDR3 sequence is CASSLSGSHEQYF. The CDR3 coding sequence is TGTGCCAGCAGTTTATCCGGGAGCCACGAGCAGTACTTC. The chain carries TRBV25-1 and TRBJ2-7; possible D gene TRBD2, 6 bases. Germline V gene sequence: CDR1 MGHDK, CDR2 SYGVNS. V lost 5 bases to trimming and J lost 5 bases, with 13 bases between them. This CDR3 has 13 amino acids.